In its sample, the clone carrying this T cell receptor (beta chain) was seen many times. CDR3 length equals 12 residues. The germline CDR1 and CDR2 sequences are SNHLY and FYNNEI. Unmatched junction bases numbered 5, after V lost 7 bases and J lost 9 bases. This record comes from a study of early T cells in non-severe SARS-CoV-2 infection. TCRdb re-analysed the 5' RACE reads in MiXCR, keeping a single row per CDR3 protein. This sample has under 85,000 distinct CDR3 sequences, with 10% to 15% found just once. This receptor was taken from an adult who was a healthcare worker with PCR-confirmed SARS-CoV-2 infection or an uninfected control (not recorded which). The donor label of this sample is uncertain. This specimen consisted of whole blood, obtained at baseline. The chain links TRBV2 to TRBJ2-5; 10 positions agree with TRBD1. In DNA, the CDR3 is TGTGCCAGCACCGGGACAGGGGAACCCCAGTACTTC. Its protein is CASTGTGEPQYF.